The rows below give T cell receptor beta chains drawn from one sample of a study of T cell responses to AZD1222 COVID-19 vaccine. The repertoire was sequenced with immunoSEQ multiplex PCR; TCRdb's copy has only in-frame clones and lacks some. The sample lists around 120,000 clones, under 85% occurring once. Sequencing was performed on peripheral blood, taken on day 0 of AZD1222 vaccination. These receptors came from an adult in good health. Both conserved end residues are part of each CDR3. The D gene is left open where the match is weak. The size entry is marked missing in some rows and otherwise reads once, few, many or a size class.

d_gene	abundance	j_gene	v_gene	CDR3nt	CDR3aa
NA	NA	TRBJ2-7	TRBV28	TGTGCCAGCAGCCCCAGGGGTTTTAGGTACGAGCAGTACTTC	CASSPRGFRYEQYF
TRBD2	few	TRBJ2-7	TRBV2	TGTGCCAGCAGGACGGGACTAGCGATGTTCGAGCAGTACTTC	CASRTGLAMFEQYF
NA	NA	TRBJ2-3	TRBV7-9	TGTGCCAGCAGCACCGGGACTGGCTCTAGCACAGATACGCAGTATTTT	CASSTGTGSSTDTQYF
NA	NA	TRBJ1-1	TRBV28	TGTGCCAGCAGTTTATCCTCCGTCCCGAACACTGAAGCTTTCTTT	CASSLSSVPNTEAFF
NA	NA	TRBJ2-3	TRBV7-2	TGTGCCAGCAGCTTAGATCTTGCCGGCACGCAGTATTTT	CASSLDLAGTQYF
TRBD2	NA	TRBJ2-3	TRBV24-1	TGTGCCACCAGTGACGGGGGGGCCGGGGCAGATACGCAGTATTTT	CATSDGGAGADTQYF
NA	NA	TRBJ1-1	TRBV29-1	TGCAGCGTTGACGAGGACAGACGTGAAGCTTTCTTT	CSVDEDRREAFF
NA	NA	TRBJ1-5	TRBV7-9	TGTGCCAGCAGCTACCAAGATCAGCCCCAGCATTTT	CASSYQDQPQHF
NA	NA	TRBJ1-3	TRBV3-1/TRBV3-2	TGTGCCAGCAGCCAAGATAATCCGGGGGGCTTGGACACCATATATTTT	CASSQDNPGGLDTIYF
NA	NA	TRBJ2-4	TRBV6-5	TGTGCCAGCGAATCCCGACTAGCCAAAAACATTCAGTACTTC	CASESRLAKNIQYF
TRBD1	NA	TRBJ1-1	TRBV28	TGTGCCAGCGGCCCGCCGGGACAGGGAGGACCGGTGAACACTGAAGCTTTCTTT	CASGPPGQGGPVNTEAFF
NA	few	TRBJ1-2	TRBV5-1	TGCGCCAGCAGCTTGGGGGGATCTAACTATGGCTACACCTTC	CASSLGGSNYGYTF
TRBD1	NA	TRBJ1-1	TRBV27	TGTGCCAGCAGTTTAGCAGCAGGGGGCCGGGCTAGGGGCGCTGAAGCTTTCTTT	CASSLAAGGRARGAEAFF
NA	NA	TRBJ2-1	TRBV7-2	TGTGCCAGCAGCCACCGGGGCAAAAATGAGCAGTTCTTC	CASSHRGKNEQFF
NA	NA	TRBJ1-6	TRBV27	TGTGCCAGCAGTACCCGGACGGATTCACCCCTCCACTTT	CASSTRTDSPLHF
TRBD1	NA	TRBJ2-7	TRBV19	TGTGCCAGTAGTATAAACTTGGGACAGGGGGGCTACGAGCAGTACTTC	CASSINLGQGGYEQYF
TRBD1	NA	TRBJ1-1	TRBV6-6	TGTGCCAGCAGCCTTACAGGGGGCCGGGACACTGAAGCTTTCTTT	CASSLTGGRDTEAFF
TRBD1	NA	TRBJ1-1	TRBV25-1	TGTGCCAGCTTTGGTCAGGGGGCGGCTGAAGCTTTCTTT	CASFGQGAAEAFF
TRBD2	NA	TRBJ2-5	TRBV3-1/TRBV3-2	TGTGCCAGCAGCCAAGATGGGGGGGAGTCGGAGACCCAGTACTTC	CASSQDGGESETQYF
NA	NA	TRBJ1-6	TRBV6-5	TGTGCCAGCAGTAGAAGGGACGGCGTTTCACCCCTCCACTTT	CASSRRDGVSPLHF
TRBD1	NA	TRBJ2-7	TRBV7-2	TGTGCCAGCAGCTTAGGGAGTGGACAGGGGTCCTACGAGCAGTACTTC	CASSLGSGQGSYEQYF
NA	NA	TRBJ1-3	TRBV6-5	TGTGCCAGCGAACTATTGGGAGGAAACACCATATATTTT	CASELLGGNTIYF
NA	NA	TRBJ1-2	TRBV28	TGTGCCAGCAGCACTGGGCCATCCTATGGCTACACCTTC	CASSTGPSYGYTF
NA	once	TRBJ1-1	TRBV5-1	TGCGCCAGCAGCGCGAGGACCGATAACACTGAAGCTTTCTTT	CASSARTDNTEAFF
NA	NA	TRBJ2-6	TRBV2	TGTGCCAGCAGCGACGACGGCTCTGGGGCCAACGTCCTGACTTTC	CASSDDGSGANVLTF
TRBD1	NA	TRBJ1-2	TRBV7-9	TGTGCCAGCAGCTTAAAGGGGGGACAGGGCGCATATGGCTACACCTTC	CASSLKGGQGAYGYTF
NA	NA	TRBJ1-2	TRBV24-1	TGTGCCACCAGTGATTCTCGGGACTATGGCTACACCTTC	CATSDSRDYGYTF
NA	NA	TRBJ1-5	TRBV7-2	TGTGCCAGCAGCGATGTATCTTCAGGGTGGGTTAGCAATCAGCCCCAGCATTTT	CASSDVSSGWVSNQPQHF
NA	NA	TRBJ2-2	TRBV5-1	TGCGCCAGCAGCTTTTTGGGGGCCCCGAACACCGGGGAGCTGTTTTTT	CASSFLGAPNTGELFF
NA	few	TRBJ1-4	TRBV6-2/TRBV6-3	TGTGCCAGCAGTTACCACGGGGGCCTTAATGAAAAACTGTTTTTT	CASSYHGGLNEKLFF
TRBD1	NA	TRBJ2-5	TRBV5-1	TGCGCCAGCAGCTGGGACAGCGTCGGGGAGACCCAGTACTTC	CASSWDSVGETQYF
NA	NA	TRBJ1-1	TRBV28	TGTGCCAGCAGACGAACAGGCTTAATGAACACTGAAGCTTTCTTT	CASRRTGLMNTEAFF
NA	NA	TRBJ2-1	TRBV5-4	TGTGCCAGCAGCTTGTTTAGGTGGGGGTACAATGAGCAGTTCTTC	CASSLFRWGYNEQFF
NA	NA	TRBJ2-7	TRBV28	TGTGCCAGCAGTTTAGGGGCCGAGCAGTACTTC	CASSLGAEQYF
NA	NA	TRBJ1-6	TRBV12-3/TRBV12-4	TGTGCCAGCAGTTCAACAGGGACTTCACCCCTCCACTTT	CASSSTGTSPLHF
NA	NA	TRBJ2-7	TRBV5-8	TGTGCCAGCAGGACACGGACGACAGCCACCTACGAGCAGTACTTC	CASRTRTTATYEQYF
NA	NA	TRBJ1-1	TRBV25-1	TGTGCCAGCAGTGACCGGGGACCTGAAGCTTTCTTT	CASSDRGPEAFF
TRBD1	NA	TRBJ1-1	TRBV5-4	TGTGCCAGCAGCTCCAGGGACAGCCAAAAAGCTTTCTTT	CASSSRDSQKAFF
NA	NA	TRBJ2-5	TRBV11-2	TGTGCCAGCAGCCGCGGGGTTCAAGAGACCCAGTACTTC	CASSRGVQETQYF
NA	NA	TRBJ1-1	TRBV7-9	TGTGCCAGCAGCCATATCGGACAGTTGAACACTGAAGCTTTCTTT	CASSHIGQLNTEAFF
NA	NA	TRBJ1-5	TRBV7-7	TGTGCCAGCAGCTCCCCAATGCGGGCCGGTCAGCCCCAGCATTTT	CASSSPMRAGQPQHF
NA	NA	TRBJ2-7	TRBV6-2/TRBV6-3	TGTGCCAGCAGCCTCTTCGGTGAGGGAGCTTTCGGGCAGTACTTC	CASSLFGEGAFGQYF
NA	NA	TRBJ1-1	TRBV7-8	TGTGCCAGCAGCTTAGCCAGACGGCCGGGGACTGAAGCTTTCTTT	CASSLARRPGTEAFF
TRBD1	NA	TRBJ2-7	TRBV5-4	TGTGCCAGCAGCTTGGTGCAGGGGGTCTTGGACGAGCAGTACTTC	CASSLVQGVLDEQYF
NA	NA	TRBJ1-2	TRBV24-1	TGTGCCACCAGTGATTGGATCGAAGGCTACACCTTC	CATSDWIEGYTF
TRBD1	NA	TRBJ1-2	TRBV28	TGTGCCAGCAGTTCTCCAACCGGGACAGGGAACTATGGCTACACCTTC	CASSSPTGTGNYGYTF
NA	NA	TRBJ1-2	TRBV24-1	TGTGCCACCAGTGATGGGGACCGGTCGTATGGCTACACCTTC	CATSDGDRSYGYTF
NA	NA	TRBJ1-1	TRBV3-1/TRBV3-2	TGTGCCAGCAGGTCGGGGGTGGCAGGGAGGTTCGGCACTGAAGCTTTCTTT	CASRSGVAGRFGTEAFF
NA	once	TRBJ2-1	TRBV19	TGTGCCAGTAGTGCCTCTAATGAGCAGTTCTTC	CASSASNEQFF
NA	NA	TRBJ2-3	TRBV4-3	TGCGCCAGCAGCCAAGAAGGCGTTGCTAGCACAGATACGCAGTATTTT	CASSQEGVASTDTQYF
NA	NA	TRBJ2-7	TRBV6-1	TGTGCCAGCAGTGAAGCGCAGGGCGGTGCCTACGAGCAGTACTTC	CASSEAQGGAYEQYF
TRBD1	few	TRBJ2-7	TRBV10-3	TGTGCCATCAGTGTCGACAGGGCCTACGAGCAGTACTTC	CAISVDRAYEQYF
TRBD2	NA	TRBJ2-1	TRBV7-9	TGTGCCAGCAGCCCGGTAGCTAGCGGGGCGGGTGAGCAGTTCTTC	CASSPVASGAGEQFF
TRBD1	NA	TRBJ1-2	TRBV6-4	TGTGCCAGCAGAGGAGGGGGCGCGAGTGGCTACACCTTC	CASRGGGASGYTF
TRBD1	NA	TRBJ1-1	TRBV7-8	TGTGCCAGCAGCTTGGGAGGGGGCGCCTCCAACACTGAAGCTTTCTTT	CASSLGGGASNTEAFF